The clone carrying this TCR beta chain is a singleton in its sample. The data stem from a study of blood T cell repertoires in COVID-19. Study overall: Samples taken during acute and convalescent COVID-19 were collected in the United States, Italy and Spain. PBMCs, B-cell-depleted T cells, or T cells provided the cDNA or gDNA that made up the material.

In the source study's methods: From reference gene primer amplification, estimates of nucleated cell counts were derived. Clones were sequenced by immunoSEQ multiplex PCR, and TCRdb holds only the in-frame ones, with some missing. V and J calls and clone size are as listed in that table; D and trimming were resolved from the DNA. Here the sample spans roughly 150,000 clones, about four fifths being singletons. Trimming cost V 0 bases and J 2 bases; bases outside gene matches: 5. The V gene's germline CDR1 is SGDLS and CDR2 YYNGEE. The CDR3 is 16 amino acids. The clonotype originates from a woman of 80 years or more with COVID-19, enrolled during active disease. The chain joins TRBV9 to TRBJ2-1; 7 bases agree with TRBD2. Sequenced input: peripheral blood. This CDR3 reads CASSVVLGGTYNEQFF. DNA for the CDR3: TGTGCCAGCAGCGTAGTTCTGGGGGGGACCTACAATGAGCAGTTCTTC.